One T cell receptor beta chain is described in this entry. Its antigen is undetermined. This record belongs to a study of cytomegalovirus exposure and HLA in healthy donors. It was with 60 Vbeta and 13 Jbeta primers that the PCR ran. TCRdb's copy holds only in-frame clones and misses some; the assay was immunoSEQ multiplex PCR. In all, the sample yields around 34,000 clones. Points from the study as a whole: The authors reported that TCR beta sequences could predict HLA-A and HLA-B alleles. These predictions were accurate for most subjects in the first cohort.

V dropped 4 bases and J dropped 6 bases, with 15 bases sitting between them. The CDR3 length is 14 residues. Germline CDR1 MNHEY, CDR2 SMNVEV (reference sequence). Sequenced: PBMCs. J is TRBJ1-1 and V is TRBV27; the D gene is possibly TRBD1 (6 bases). The clonotype was recovered from a middle-aged woman in good health and CMV-seropositive. The CDR3 region has the DNA TGTGCCAGCAGTTCCTTCGGGGGGCCCGCTGAAGCTTTCTTT. It codes for CASSSFGGPAEAFF.